A single sample gave rise to the 21 T cell receptor beta chains below, sequenced in a study of blood T cell repertoires in COVID-19. Data came from immunoSEQ multiplex PCR; TCRdb stores just in-frame clones and leaves some out. The top ten clones hold around 7.5% of a sample with nearly 200,000 clones, about 86% of them seen once. The source material was PBMCs or T cells enriched from blood (not recorded which). All receptors derive from a man in his forties who had recovered from COVID-19.

DNA for the CDR3: TGTGCCAGCAGCTTAGAGCGGGGGGGCAATGAGCAGTTCTTC. Protein: CASSLERGGNEQFF. The chain joins TRBV7-2 to TRBJ2-1, with TRBD2 identical over 10 bases. From germline, CDR1 is SGHTA and CDR2 FQGNSA. V was clipped by 1 base and J by 6 bases; unmatched bases: 0. This CDR3 spans 14 amino acids.

This chain uses TRBV6-1 with TRBJ2-1; 7 nucleotides match TRBD2. Germline CDR1 reads MNHNS; CDR2 reads SASEGT. J gave up 13 bases and V 0 bases, and 9 bases lay outside the gene matches. The CDR3 extends over 14 amino acids. This CDR3 is CASSEALGGGSQFF. The CDR3 nucleotides read TGTGCCAGCAGTGAAGCGCTGGGCGGGGGATCCCAGTTCTTC.

The chain's CDR3 is CASSPGVGSPLHF. DNA of the CDR3: TGTGCCAGCAGTCCAGGGGTGGGTTCACCCCTCCACTTT. The rearrangement links TRBV2 to TRBJ1-6; a possible D gene is TRBD1 (6 bases). The ends were cut back, 5 bases at V and 9 bases at J, with 11 bases in the middle. The CDR3 totals 13 residues. Germline assignment: CDR1 SNHLY and CDR2 FYNNEI.

V is TRBV30 and J is TRBJ1-2; a weak D match, TRBD1 (5 bases). Trimming took 7 bases from V and 6 from J, leaving 12 bases between them. The CDR3 sequence is 11 residues long. Germline CDR1 GTSNPN, CDR2 SVGIG (reference sequence). DNA of the CDR3: TGTGCCTACACGGGGGGTAATGGCTACACCTTC. Translating gives CAYTGGNGYTF. The full variable domain, its missing parts supplied by reference TRBV30 and TRBJ1-2, is SQTIHQWPATLVQPVGSPLSLECTVEGTSNPNLYWYRQAAGRGLQLLFYSVGIGQISSEVPQNLSASRPQDRQFILSSKKLLLSDSGFYLCAYTGGNGYTFGSGTRLTVV.

The CDR3 nucleotides are TGTGCCAGCAGTGAAGGCAGGGGGGTTAAAGAGACCCAGTACTTC. This codes for CASSEGRGVKETQYF. This chain uses TRBV25-1 with TRBJ2-5; TRBD1 might be the D (7 bases). V gave up 2 bases and J gave up 3 bases, with 13 bases separating them. The CDR3 covers 15 residues. In germline, CDR1 is MGHDK, CDR2 SYGVNS.

The genes are TRBV4-1 and TRBJ2-1; D not resolved. V was trimmed by 3 bases and J by 4 bases, leaving 10 bases between them. The CDR3 covers 14 residues. Germline assignment: CDR1 MGHRA and CDR2 YSYEKL. The CDR3 loop reads CASSQVTDYNEQFF. The DNA of the CDR3 is TGCGCCAGCAGCCAGGTCACAGATTACAATGAGCAGTTCTTC.

The CDR3 protein is CAWSMGGFSYEQYF. The CDR3 coding sequence is TGTGCCTGGAGTATGGGGGGGTTCTCCTACGAGCAGTACTTC. V and J are TRBV30 and TRBJ2-7, with 7 positions matching TRBD2. CDR3 size: 14 residues. The germline V gene has CDR1 GTSNPN and CDR2 SVGIG (reference sequence). After removal of 2 bases from V and 0 bases from J, the junction contained 4 bases not matched to a gene.

The chain combines TRBV3-1 (or the pseudogene TRBV3-2) with TRBJ2-1; 8 bases are a match to TRBD1. Germline CDR1 reads LGHDT; CDR2 reads YNNKEL (reference sequence). This CDR3 spans 12 amino acids. V lost 4 bases and J lost 11; bases outside the gene matches: 4. The CDR3 protein is CASSPRQGQQFF. DNA for the CDR3: TGTGCCAGCAGCCCGAGACAGGGGCAGCAGTTCTTC.

The chain couples TRBV14 to TRBJ1-1, with D maybe TRBD1 (5 bases). Trimming cost V 2 bases and J 11 bases, with 18 bases left between them. This CDR3 comprises 14 residues. Germline values: CDR1 SGHDN, CDR2 FVKESK. This chain's CDR3 is CASSQFAGRGNAFF. The CDR3 DNA sequence: TGTGCCAGCAGCCAATTCGCGGGGCGTGGGAACGCTTTCTTT.

The J gene is TRBJ2-7, the V gene TRBV6-2 or TRBV6-3; TRBD1 might be the D (6 bases). Germline V gene data show CDR1 as MNHEY and CDR2 as SVGEGT. This CDR3 has 18 amino acids. V shed 0 bases and J shed 1 base, with 19 bases lying between them. The chain's CDR3 is CASSYSARGTTLSYEQYF. The DNA of the CDR3 is TGTGCCAGCAGTTACTCGGCCAGGGGTACAACTTTATCCTACGAGCAGTACTTC.

The chain carries TRBV28 and TRBJ1-5; D may be TRBD1 (5 bases). Germline CDR1 MDHEN, CDR2 SYDVKM. There are 18 residues in the CDR3. V shed 5 bases and J shed 7 bases, with 27 bases lying between them. The DNA of the CDR3 is TGTGCCAGCAGTGGGGGTCAGCGGGGATCAAGCATTATGCAGCCCCAGCATTTT. Translation: CASSGGQRGSSIMQPQHF.

The chain employs TRBV7-3 and TRBJ2-7; tentative D call: TRBD2 (6 bases). V lost 5 bases and J lost 2, with 13 bases in between. The length of the CDR3 is 14 residues. The germline CDR1 and CDR2 sequences are SGHTA and FQGTGA. The CDR3 loop reads CASSLGGAPYEQYF. The CDR3 DNA reads TGTGCCAGCAGCCTCGGGGGAGCACCCTACGAGCAGTACTTC. Supplemented by reference TRBV7-3 and TRBJ2-7, the full variable domain reads GAGVSQTPSNKVTEKGKYVELRCDPISGHTALYWYRQSLGQGPEFLIYFQGTGAADDSGLPNDRFFAVRPEGSVSTLKIQRTERGDSAVYLCASSLGGAPYEQYFGPGTRLTVT.

The chain couples TRBV27 to TRBJ1-5; D remains unclear. Between the trimmed V and J ends, which lost 6 bases and 0 bases, there was a span of 9 bases. The CDR3 consists of 14 residues. CDR1 is MNHEY and CDR2 is SMNVEV in the germline V gene (reference sequence). Here the CDR3 DNA reads TGTGCCAGCAGGAGGGAGGGTAGCAATCAGCCCCAGCATTTT. This sequence encodes CASRREGSNQPQHF.

The V gene is TRBV10-3, the J gene TRBJ2-7; no reliable D call. This CDR3 is built from 15 residues. From germline, CDR1 is ENHRY and CDR2 SYGVKD. Trimming removed 4 bases from V and 0 bases from J, with 13 bases in between. CDR3 region: CAISGFMVSSYEQYF. The CDR3 DNA reads TGTGCCATCAGTGGTTTCATGGTTAGCTCCTACGAGCAGTACTTC.

The V call is TRBV4-2, the J call TRBJ2-7; TRBD1 agrees at 7 bases. V lost 0 bases to trimming and J lost 0 bases; unmatched junction nucleotides: 5. Germline V gene lookup returns CDR1 LGHNA and CDR2 YNFKEQ. The CDR3 is 16 residues long. The CDR3 loop is CASSQDPRGSSYEQYF. The DNA for the CDR3 is TGTGCCAGCAGCCAAGATCCCAGGGGGAGCTCCTACGAGCAGTACTTC.

The chain combines TRBV6-5 with TRBJ1-2; 8 positions match TRBD1. Germline assignment: CDR1 MNHEY and CDR2 SVGAGI. This CDR3 is 15 amino acids long. Trimming took 0 bases from V and 8 from J; bases not matched to a gene: 8. For the CDR3, the DNA is TGTGCCAGCAGTTACTCCCCCAGGGGGCAGGCAGGCTACACCTTC. This codes for CASSYSPRGQAGYTF.

In nucleotides, the CDR3 is TGTGCCAGTGGTGTAGATTATAATTCACCCCTCCACTTT. It yields the protein CASGVDYNSPLHF. The V gene is TRBV12-3 or TRBV12-4, the J gene TRBJ1-6; unclear D gene. The CDR3 is 13 amino acids. The V end was cut by 9 bases, the J end by 4 bases, with 10 bases between.

This clone has just one count. V is TRBV29-1 and J is TRBJ2-2, with D maybe TRBD2 (6 bases). This CDR3 has 14 residues. CDR1 and CDR2 (germline): SQVTM, ANQGSEA. V was clipped by 1 base and J by 4 bases, with 10 bases between them. The CDR3 region has the DNA TGCAGCGTTGAAGGAGACGGGGGCACCGGGGAGCTGTTTTTT. Translating gives CSVEGDGGTGELFF.

This rearrangement joins TRBV6-2 or TRBV6-3 to TRBJ2-4, with 9 nucleotides matching TRBD2. Unmatched junction bases numbered 7, after V lost 6 bases and J lost 7 bases. The CDR3 runs to 14 residues. In germline, CDR1 is MNHEY, CDR2 SVGEGT. The CDR3 DNA reads TGTGCCAGCAGCCCGGGACTAGCCCCCAACATTCAGTACTTC. This gives the protein CASSPGLAPNIQYF.

This clone came up once. The V call is TRBV4-3, the J call TRBJ1-6; TRBD1 matches 8 bases. In germline, CDR1 is LGHNA, CDR2 YSLEER. The length of the CDR3 is 20 residues. V shed 0 bases, J shed 0 bases, and the junction held 10 bases outside the gene matches. The CDR3 region has the DNA TGCGCCAGCAGCCAAGATGTGGAGACAGGGGAGGGCTCCTATAATTCACCCCTCCACTTT. Translated: CASSQDVETGEGSYNSPLHF.

The chain links TRBV27 to TRBJ2-7; TRBD2 matches 7 bases. V was pared by 4 bases and J by 2 bases, with 8 bases of the junction left unmatched. Germline CDR1 is MNHEY and CDR2 is SMNVEV (reference sequence). This CDR3 is 15 amino acids long. CDR3 bases: TGTGCCAGCAGTTCTGGTGGGGGGGTAACCTACGAGCAGTACTTC. This translates into CASSSGGGVTYEQYF.